Sequencing of this T cell receptor (beta chain) was carried out in a study of T cells in localized non-small cell lung cancer. Study conclusions and caveats: The highest T cell clonality was in uninvolved adjacent lung, above tumor. In adjacent lung appeared a median 57 of the top 100 tumor clones.

About this clone itself: Its antigen is as yet unknown.

The data were produced by immunoSEQ multiplex PCR, yet TCRdb's version contains in-frame clones alone and is incomplete. The sample has about 2,900 clones; 25% are singletons. Sequences were derived from lung tumor tissue, sampled before any cancer treatment. This clonotype was sampled from a male donor at least 60 years old with stage III lung adenocarcinoma.

CDR3 nucleotide sequence: TGTGCCAGCAGCTTGACCGGGACTAGCGGGAGGAATGAGCAGTTCTTC. Translated: CASSLTGTSGRNEQFF. This chain links TRBV11-3 with TRBJ2-1; TRBD2 matches at 15 bases. The CDR3 consists of 16 residues. From germline, CDR1 is SGHNT and CDR2 YENEEA. Trimming took 3 bases from V and 7 from J; bases not matched to a gene: 4. The entire variable domain, with the rest obtained from reference TRBV11-3 and TRBJ2-1, is as follows: EAGVVQSPRYKIIEKKQPVAFWCNPISGHNTLYWYLQNLGQGPELLIRYENEEAVDDSQLPKDRFSAERLKGVDSTLKIQPAELGDSAVYLCASSLTGTSGRNEQFFGPGTRLTVL.